The present T cell receptor (beta chain) was sequenced within a study of Ad26.COV2.S vaccination and SARS-CoV-2 variants. Looking at the study overall: Of the COV1001 trial arms, the Ad26.COV2.S arm included the donor. Once, or twice with 56 days between doses, Ad26.COV2.S was given intramuscularly. Notes on the study in general: Vaccinees reportedly had broad spike-specific CD8+ and CD4+ T cell responses.

The assay was immunoSEQ multiplex PCR, and TCRdb's table has in-frame clones only and misses some. The sample comprises 430,000 or so clones, roughly 89% of which are singletons, and 2.5% to 3% rests with the top ten. In germline, CDR1 is SQVTM, CDR2 ANQGSEA. Trimming shortened V by 7 bases and J by 6 bases, and 15 bases separated the two germline ends. The CDR3 contains 12 residues. Sample treatment: 15 to 20 received Ad26.COV2.S at low or high dose, single or two shots; roughly five received placebo; per-sample allocation not given. Vaccine and placebo recipients were sampled on day 63 after the first injection. What was given as vaccine was an Ad26 vector encoding Wuhan-strain SARS-CoV-2 spike. A note on this clone: Its antigen is not identified.

The chain couples TRBV29-1 to TRBJ1-2, with D uncertain. The sequenced sample was peripheral blood, obtained in a trial of Ad26.COV2.S vaccine versus placebo. This TCR derives from a person aged 18-60 years who received the Ad26.COV2.S COVID-19 vaccine or a placebo. DNA of the CDR3: TGCAGCGCCCCTAAAGGTTCGAATGGCTACACCTTC. This encodes CSAPKGSNGYTF. The complete variable domain, with remaining parts taken from reference TRBV29-1 and TRBJ1-2, reads SAVISQKPSRDICQRGTSLTIQCQVDSQVTMMFWYRQQPGQSLTLIATANQGSEATYESGFVIDKFPISRPNLTFSTLTVSNMSPEDSSIYLCSAPKGSNGYTFGSGTRLTVV.